The TCR beta chain described here comes from a study of OX40 agonist ivuxolimab in advanced cancers. Germline V gene data show CDR1 as LNHDA and CDR2 as SQIVND (reference sequence). V lost 7 bases and J lost 0, with 12 bases in between. The CDR3 is 15 amino acids. Excluded were patients having autoimmune disease history or systemic immunosuppression. At cycle 4 day 1, cycle 7 day 1, and baseline, blood was sampled. Whole-study findings and limits: Low clonal expansion, among the lowest seen, marked partial responders at 0.1-3.0 mg/kg. With doses of 0.1 to 3.0 mg/kg, CD4+ and CD8+ blood T cells had undergone clonal expansion by week 6.

To note about this clone: As yet, its antigen is unknown.

Measured with immunoSEQ multiplex PCR; TCRdb has only the in-frame clones, and not every one. The profile shows under 90,000 clones, more than 70% of them singletons. This material consisted of CD4+ or CD8+ T cells sorted from blood, taken in a trial of the OX40 agonist ivuxolimab. This receptor was identified in an adult with an advanced solid tumor such as melanoma, head and neck, liver or kidney cancer. The chain links TRBV19 to TRBJ1-4, with D tentatively TRBD1 (6 bases). This CDR3 reads CASTTGRATNEKLFF. DNA of the CDR3: TGTGCCAGTACCACAGGGAGGGCAACTAATGAAAAACTGTTTTTT.